This T cell receptor (beta chain) was retrieved from a study of patients and donors after allogeneic stem cell transplantation. A single record per CDR3 protein comes from TCRdb applying MiXCR to the RT-PCR reads. The table records 150,000 to 200,000 distinct CDR3 sequences, 30% of them present only once. This clonotype was seen only a few times. Germline V gene lookup returns CDR1 MNHEY and CDR2 SVGAGI. There are 15 residues in the CDR3. V was clipped by 2 bases and J by 6 bases; unmatched bases: 6. This chain links TRBV6-5 with TRBJ2-1, with 8 bases identical to TRBD2. This TCR came from a human donor who was either an allogeneic HSCT recipient or a stem cell or donor lymphocyte infusion donor (not recorded which). It is not recorded whose cells these are; they may come from a transplant donor. Sequencing input: blood, either unsorted or a sorted T cell fraction (not recorded which). CDR3 sequence reads: CASSYAVAGSNEQFF. In nucleotides, the CDR3 is TGTGCCAGCAGTTACGCAGTAGCGGGATCCAATGAGCAGTTCTTC.